The next 14 T cell receptor beta chains were all read from a single sample in a study of shared clonotypes between healthy human individuals. The table came from immunoSEQ multiplex PCR; TCRdb's copy has only in-frame clones and leaves some out. The repertoire consists of millions of clones, with about 92% occurring once and the leading ten covering over 0.12%. Sequencing was done on a sample of naive CD4+ T cells sorted from blood. Subset described: CD45RA+ positively selected. The receptors were gathered from a man aged 18 to 35 in good health.

The chain carries TRBV11-2 and TRBJ2-1; D gene unclear. This CDR3 is built from 16 residues. V was cut by 8 bases and J by 2 bases, with 19 bases left in between. The germline V gene encodes CDR1 SGHAT and CDR2 FQNNGV. The DNA for the CDR3 is TGTGCCAGCGGGCCCCGGACCATCCAAGCCTACAATGAGCAGTTCTTC. Translating gives CASGPRTIQAYNEQFF.

This clone came up once. The V call is TRBV11-2, the J call TRBJ2-3, with D possibly being TRBD1 or TRBD2 (6 bases each). V lost 6 bases to trimming and J lost 7 bases, with 23 bases between them. CDR3 length: 16 residues. Germline V lookup: CDR1 SGHAT, CDR2 FQNNGV. The CDR3, as DNA: TGTGCCAGCAGAGCTAGATCGGGGGACATGATGAATACGCAGTATTTT. Its protein product is CASRARSGDMMNTQYF.

With respect to this clone: Different DNA sequences within this sample yield the same CDR3. The J gene is TRBJ2-7, the V gene TRBV2, with TRBD2 as a possible D gene (6 bases). The CDR3 spans 14 residues. In germline, CDR1 is SNHLY, CDR2 FYNNEI. With 4 bases removed from V and 4 bases from J, the gap between germline ends came to 14 bases. CDR3: CASSVEGSAYEQYF. CDR3 DNA sequence: TGTGCCAGCAGTGTGGAGGGTAGCGCGTACGAGCAGTACTTC.

The chain combines TRBV19 with TRBJ1-2; the match to TRBD1 covers 7 bases. This CDR3 is 14 amino acids long. Germline V gene lookup returns CDR1 LNHDA and CDR2 SQIVND (reference sequence). Trimming cost V 4 bases and J 1 base; bases outside gene matches: 3. CDR3 DNA: TGTGCCAGTAGTAGGGGACAGATTAACTATGGCTACACCTTC. Its translation: CASSRGQINYGYTF.

The chain joins TRBV27 to TRBJ1-1, with TRBD1 matching over 8 bases. This CDR3 has 15 amino acids. J was trimmed by 0 bases and V by 3 bases; bases with no gene match: 3. Germline V gene data show CDR1 as MNHEY and CDR2 as SMNVEV (reference sequence). This chain's CDR3 is CASSLTGALNTEAFF. The CDR3 coding sequence is TGTGCCAGCAGTTTGACAGGGGCACTGAACACTGAAGCTTTCTTT.

V and J are TRBV21-1 and TRBJ2-7; TRBD2, as called in the table, went unchecked against the DNA. TRBV21-1 is a known pseudogene. This CDR3 comprises 14 residues. The CDR3 DNA reads TGTGCCAGCCCCGGTCCGGGGGGGCACTACGAGCAGTACTTC. It is translated as CASPGPGGHYEQYF.

The genes are TRBV4-3 and TRBJ2-3; 15 bases are a match to TRBD2. The CDR3 has 20 amino acids. Germline-derived CDR1 and CDR2 are LGHNA and YSLEER. Trimming took 1 base from V and 2 from J; bases not matched to a gene: 10. The CDR3 spells CASSQALRTSGRVNTDTQYF. The DNA of the CDR3 is TGCGCCAGCAGCCAAGCCTTAAGGACTAGCGGGAGGGTAAACACAGATACGCAGTATTTT.

This rearrangement joins TRBV28 to TRBJ1-6; D might be TRBD1 (5 bases). Trimming took off 1 base at V and 8 bases at J, with 15 bases between the two ends. Germline V CDR1 and CDR2: MDHEN, SYDVKM. This CDR3 contains 16 residues. The CDR3 sequence is CASSLSAQGPYSPLHF. The CDR3 nucleotides are TGTGCCAGCAGTTTATCTGCGCAGGGACCCTATTCACCCCTCCACTTT.

The chain is built from TRBV7-2 and TRBJ2-1, with 7 bases that match TRBD2. The CDR3 is 14 residues long. Germline V gene data show CDR1 as SGHTA and CDR2 as FQGNSA. Losses at the gene ends were 5 bases for V and 4 bases for J; bases not matched to a gene: 5. Here the CDR3 DNA reads TGTGCCAGCAGCCCCGGACTAGTTTACAATGAGCAGTTCTTC. This codes for CASSPGLVYNEQFF. The full variable domain, with the rest looked up from reference TRBV7-2 and TRBJ2-1, is GAGVSQSPSNKVTEKGKDVELRCDPISGHTALYWYRQSLGQGLEFLIYFQGNSAPDKSGLPSDRFSAERTGGSVSTLTIQRTQQEDSAVYLCASSPGLVYNEQFFGPGTRLTVL.

The chain couples TRBV30 to TRBJ2-5; tentative D call: TRBD1 (6 bases). The CDR3 consists of 14 residues. The V end was cut by 8 bases, the J end by 7 bases, with 23 bases between. The germline CDR1 and CDR2 sequences are GTSNPN and SVGIG (reference sequence). The CDR3 nucleotides are TGTGCCGGAACGACAGGCGGCCAATGGGCGACCCAGTACTTC. Its protein is CAGTTGGQWATQYF.

The rearrangement links TRBV18 to TRBJ2-1; 7 bases agree with TRBD2. Looked up from germline, CDR1 is KGHSH and CDR2 is LQKENI. Trimming cost V 2 bases and J 10 bases; bases outside gene matches: 5. The CDR3 totals 13 residues. CDR3 residues: CASSPAGAGEQFF. Here the CDR3 DNA reads TGTGCCAGCTCACCAGCGGGAGCGGGCGAGCAGTTCTTC.

The gene calls are TRBV7-6 and TRBJ1-2, with D possibly being TRBD1 (6 bases). V shed 5 bases and J shed 3 bases, with 13 bases lying between them. From germline, CDR1 is SGHVS and CDR2 FNYEAQ. The CDR3 totals 14 residues. This CDR3 reads CASSPQQGDYGYTF. CDR3 bases: TGTGCCAGCAGCCCACAACAGGGTGACTATGGCTACACCTTC.

On this clone: The same CDR3 also results from other DNA sequences found in this sample. The rearrangement uses TRBV30 and TRBJ1-1; no definite D call. The germline gives CDR1 GTSNPN, CDR2 SVGIG (reference sequence). V was trimmed by 0 bases and J by 3 bases, leaving 8 bases between them. There are 13 residues in the CDR3. Here the CDR3 reads CAWSVRADTEAFF. The CDR3, as DNA: TGTGCCTGGAGTGTAAGGGCAGACACTGAAGCTTTCTTT.

On this clone: Other DNA sequences in the same sample also yield this CDR3. This chain connects TRBV5-1 to TRBJ1-6, with 8 bases lining up with TRBD1. Germline V CDR1 and CDR2: SGHRS, YFSETQ. The CDR3 is 14 amino acids. J was trimmed by 5 bases and V by 2 bases; bases with no gene match: 0. In nucleotides, the CDR3 is TGCGCCAGCAGCTTACAGGGGGATAATTCACCCCTCCACTTT. Translated: CASSLQGDNSPLHF.